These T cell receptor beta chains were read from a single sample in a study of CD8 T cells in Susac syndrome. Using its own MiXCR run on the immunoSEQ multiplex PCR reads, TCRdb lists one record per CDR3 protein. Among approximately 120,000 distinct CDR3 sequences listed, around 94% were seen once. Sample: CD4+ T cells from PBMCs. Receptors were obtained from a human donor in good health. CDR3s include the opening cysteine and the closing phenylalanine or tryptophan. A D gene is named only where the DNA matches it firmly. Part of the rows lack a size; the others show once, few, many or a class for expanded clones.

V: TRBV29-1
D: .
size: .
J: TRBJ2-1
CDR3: CSWRRYNEQFF
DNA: TGCAGCTGGAGAAGATACAATGAGCAGTTCTTC

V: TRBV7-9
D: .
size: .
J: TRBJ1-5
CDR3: CASSFGQTNQPQHF
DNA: TGTGCCAGCAGCTTTGGACAGACAAATCAGCCCCAGCATTTT

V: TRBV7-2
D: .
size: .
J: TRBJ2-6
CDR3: CASRSSNGANVLTF
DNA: TGTGCCAGCAGAAGCAGTAACGGGGCCAACGTCCTGACTTTC

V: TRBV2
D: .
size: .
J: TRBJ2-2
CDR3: CATYLAGELFF
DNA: TGTGCCACATACTTGGCCGGGGAGCTGTTTTTT

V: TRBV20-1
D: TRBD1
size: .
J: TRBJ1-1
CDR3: CSAPLPQQGRTEAFF
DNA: TGCAGTGCTCCACTCCCGCAACAGGGGCGGACTGAAGCTTTCTTT

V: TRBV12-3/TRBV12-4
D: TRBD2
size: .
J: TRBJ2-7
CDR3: CASSQTSGAVREQYF
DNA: TGTGCCAGCAGCCAAACTAGCGGGGCCGTCCGCGAGCAGTACTTC

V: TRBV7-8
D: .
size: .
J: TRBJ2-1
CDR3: CASSFGLATYNEQFF
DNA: TGTGCCAGCAGCTTTGGGCTAGCGACCTACAATGAGCAGTTCTTC

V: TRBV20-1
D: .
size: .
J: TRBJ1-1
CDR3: CSARGPEYEAFF
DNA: TGCAGTGCTAGAGGGCCGGAGTATGAAGCTTTCTTT

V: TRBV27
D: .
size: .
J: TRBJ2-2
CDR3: CASSLSRPGELFF
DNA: TGTGCCAGCAGTTTATCCCGTCCCGGGGAGCTGTTTTTT

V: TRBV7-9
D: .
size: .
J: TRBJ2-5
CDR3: CASSSEGGGTQYF
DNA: TGTGCCAGCAGCTCGGAGGGGGGCGGGACCCAGTACTTC

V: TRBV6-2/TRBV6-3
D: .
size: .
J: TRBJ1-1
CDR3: CASSYPMGNTEAFF
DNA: TGTGCCAGCAGTTACCCCATGGGGAACACTGAAGCTTTCTTT

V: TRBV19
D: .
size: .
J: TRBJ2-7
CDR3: CASSRPGSRYEQYF
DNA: TGTGCCAGTAGTAGGCCGGGATCCCGCTACGAGCAGTACTTC

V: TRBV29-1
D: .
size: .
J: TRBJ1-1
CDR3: CSVEWMNTEAFF
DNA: TGCAGCGTTGAGTGGATGAACACTGAAGCTTTCTTT

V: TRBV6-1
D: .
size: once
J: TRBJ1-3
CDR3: CASRIYPGTGASGNTIYF
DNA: TGTGCCAGCAGAATTTATCCCGGGACCGGAGCCTCTGGAAACACCATATATTTT

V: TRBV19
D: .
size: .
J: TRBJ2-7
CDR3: CASSMLQLPPYEQYF
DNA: TGTGCCAGTAGTATGTTGCAGCTGCCACCCTACGAGCAGTACTTC

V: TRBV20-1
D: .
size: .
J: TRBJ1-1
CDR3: CSASHETGAFF
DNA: TGCAGTGCTAGTCACGAGACAGGAGCTTTCTTT

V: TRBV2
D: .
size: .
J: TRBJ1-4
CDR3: CASSELLATNEKLFF
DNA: TGTGCCAGCAGTGAGCTACTTGCAACTAATGAAAAACTGTTTTTT

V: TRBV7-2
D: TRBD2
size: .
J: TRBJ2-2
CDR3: CASSLGVAGGPGGELFF
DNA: TGTGCCAGCAGCTTAGGGGTAGCGGGAGGGCCTGGCGGGGAGCTGTTTTTT

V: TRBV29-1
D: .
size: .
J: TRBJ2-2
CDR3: CSSYENTGELFF
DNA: TGCAGCTCCTATGAGAACACCGGGGAGCTGTTTTTT

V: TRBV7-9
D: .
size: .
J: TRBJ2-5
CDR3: CASSSGPSQETQYF
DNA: TGTGCCAGCAGCTCTGGACCTAGCCAAGAGACCCAGTACTTC

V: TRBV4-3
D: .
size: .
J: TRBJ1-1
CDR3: CASSQEIGSGPNTEAFF
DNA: TGCGCCAGCAGCCAAGAAATCGGGTCAGGTCCGAACACTGAAGCTTTCTTT

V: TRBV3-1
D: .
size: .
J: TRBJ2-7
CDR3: CASSNRAWSSYEQYF
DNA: TGTGCCAGCAGCAATAGAGCGTGGAGCTCCTACGAGCAGTACTTC

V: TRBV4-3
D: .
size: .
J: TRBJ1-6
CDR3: CASSLDRKGKESPLHF
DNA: TGCGCCAGCAGCCTAGACAGGAAGGGAAAGGAATCACCCCTCCACTTT

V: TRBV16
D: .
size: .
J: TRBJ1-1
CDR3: CASSQWSGEAFF
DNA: TGTGCCAGCAGCCAATGGAGCGGCGAAGCTTTCTTT

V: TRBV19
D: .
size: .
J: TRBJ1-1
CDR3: CASSRRGLTEAFF
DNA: TGTGCCAGTAGTCGCAGGGGATTAACTGAAGCTTTCTTT

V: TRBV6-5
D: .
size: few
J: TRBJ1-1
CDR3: CASKRGNTEAFF
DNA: TGTGCCAGCAAACGGGGGAACACTGAAGCTTTCTTT

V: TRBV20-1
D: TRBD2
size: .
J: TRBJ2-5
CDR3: CSAFSGVQETQYF
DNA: TGCAGTGCTTTTAGCGGGGTTCAAGAGACCCAGTACTTC

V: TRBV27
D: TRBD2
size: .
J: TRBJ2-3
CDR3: CAIKGPGGRRGDTQYF
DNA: TGTGCCATCAAGGGACCGGGCGGGAGACGGGGAGATACGCAGTATTTT

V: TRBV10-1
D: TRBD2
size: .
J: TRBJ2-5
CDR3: CASSPGLAGGSRETQYF
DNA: TGCGCCAGCAGCCCAGGACTAGCGGGAGGATCCCGAGAGACCCAGTACTTC

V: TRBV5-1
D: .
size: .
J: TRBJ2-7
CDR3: CASSGVIGQSYEQYF
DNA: TGCGCCAGCAGCGGAGTAATTGGACAGTCCTACGAGCAGTACTTC

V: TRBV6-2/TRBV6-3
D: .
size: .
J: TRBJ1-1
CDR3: CASSYPAHGESTEAFF
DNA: TGTGCCAGCAGTTACCCAGCCCACGGGGAGAGCACTGAAGCTTTCTTT

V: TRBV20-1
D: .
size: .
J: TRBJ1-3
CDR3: CSVRLSGNTIYF
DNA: TGCAGCGTAAGGCTCTCTGGAAACACCATATATTTT

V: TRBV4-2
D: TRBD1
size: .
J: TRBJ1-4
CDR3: CASSTGQGAGEKLFF
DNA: TGTGCCAGCAGCACTGGACAGGGGGCTGGGGAAAAACTGTTTTTT

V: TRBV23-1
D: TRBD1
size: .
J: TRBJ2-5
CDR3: CASKRRDRQETQYF
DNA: TGCGCCAGCAAGAGAAGGGACAGACAAGAGACCCAGTACTTC

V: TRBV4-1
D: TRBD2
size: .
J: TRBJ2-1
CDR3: CASSQGVGRSHNEQFF
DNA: TGCGCCAGCAGCCAAGGTGTCGGGAGGTCCCACAATGAGCAGTTCTTC

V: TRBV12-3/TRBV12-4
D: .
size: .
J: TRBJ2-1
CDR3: CASSLGGEQFF
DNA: TGTGCCAGCAGTTTAGGGGGTGAGCAGTTCTTC

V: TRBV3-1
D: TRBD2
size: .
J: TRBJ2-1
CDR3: CASSLPPGTSGRWDEQFF
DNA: TGTGCCAGCAGTCTCCCCCCCGGGACTAGCGGGAGGTGGGATGAGCAGTTCTTC

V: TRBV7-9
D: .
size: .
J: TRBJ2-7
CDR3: CASSEKGGETQYF
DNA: TGTGCCAGCAGCGAAAAAGGGGGGGAAACGCAGTACTTC

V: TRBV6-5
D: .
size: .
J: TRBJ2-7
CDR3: CASRDDNGPYEQYF
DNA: TGTGCCAGCAGGGACGATAACGGGCCCTACGAGCAGTACTTC

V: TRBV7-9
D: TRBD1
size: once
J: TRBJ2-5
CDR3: CASSSGAGGAETQYF
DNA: TGTGCCAGCAGCTCCGGGGCAGGGGGCGCGGAGACCCAGTACTTC

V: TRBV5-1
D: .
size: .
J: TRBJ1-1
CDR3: CASSLLRGREVEAFF
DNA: TGCGCCAGCAGCTTACTTCGGGGGCGCGAAGTTGAAGCTTTCTTT

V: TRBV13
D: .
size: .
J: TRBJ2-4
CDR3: CASSAGGTKNIQYF
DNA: TGTGCCAGCAGCGCCGGGGGAACCAAAAACATTCAGTACTTC

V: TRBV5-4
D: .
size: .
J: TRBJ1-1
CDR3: CASSWGGTGNTEAFF
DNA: TGTGCCAGCAGCTGGGGGGGCACTGGAAACACTGAAGCTTTCTTT

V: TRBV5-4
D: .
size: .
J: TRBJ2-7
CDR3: CASSGLDLSYEQYF
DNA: TGTGCCAGCAGCGGGTTGGACCTGTCCTACGAGCAGTACTTC

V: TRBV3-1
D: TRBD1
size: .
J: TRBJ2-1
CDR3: CASSVTGTGAYNEQFF
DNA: TGTGCCAGCAGCGTTACCGGGACAGGGGCCTACAATGAGCAGTTCTTC

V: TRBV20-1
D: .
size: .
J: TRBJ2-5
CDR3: CSARGTTETQYF
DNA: TGCAGTGCTAGGGGCACTACTGAGACCCAGTACTTC

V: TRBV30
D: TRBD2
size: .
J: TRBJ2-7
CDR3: CAYRLAAVYEQYF
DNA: TGTGCCTACAGACTAGCGGCTGTCTACGAGCAGTACTTC

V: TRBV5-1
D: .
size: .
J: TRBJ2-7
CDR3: CASTAVSSYEQYF
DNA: TGCGCCAGCACCGCAGTTAGCTCCTACGAGCAGTACTTC

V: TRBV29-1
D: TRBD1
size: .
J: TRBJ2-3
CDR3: CSVERGTGVTDTQYF
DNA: TGCAGCGTTGAGAGGGGGACAGGGGTCACAGATACGCAGTATTTT

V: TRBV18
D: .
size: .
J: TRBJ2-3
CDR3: CASSPLSRADTQYF
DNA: TGTGCCAGCTCACCTCTAAGTCGTGCAGATACGCAGTATTTT

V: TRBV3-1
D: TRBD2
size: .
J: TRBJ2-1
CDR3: CASSEGAGGPYNEQFF
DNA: TGTGCCAGCAGCGAAGGCGCGGGAGGGCCGTACAATGAGCAGTTCTTC

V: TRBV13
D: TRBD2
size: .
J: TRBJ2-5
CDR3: CASSGLAEKETQYF
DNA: TGTGCCAGCAGTGGACTAGCAGAAAAAGAGACCCAGTACTTC

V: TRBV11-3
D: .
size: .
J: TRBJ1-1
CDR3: CASSLLSSTEAFF
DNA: TGTGCCAGCAGCTTACTGAGCTCCACTGAAGCTTTCTTT

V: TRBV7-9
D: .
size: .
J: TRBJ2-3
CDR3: CASSPDWDTQYF
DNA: TGTGCCAGCAGCCCCGATTGGGATACGCAGTATTTT

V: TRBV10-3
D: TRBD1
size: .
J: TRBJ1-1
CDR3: CAISETGGRFKTEAFF
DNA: TGTGCCATCAGTGAAACAGGGGGCCGGTTCAAAACTGAAGCTTTCTTT

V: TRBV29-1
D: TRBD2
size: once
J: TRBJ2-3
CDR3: CSATGLGIDTQYF
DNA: TGCAGCGCAACAGGACTAGGAATCGATACGCAGTATTTT